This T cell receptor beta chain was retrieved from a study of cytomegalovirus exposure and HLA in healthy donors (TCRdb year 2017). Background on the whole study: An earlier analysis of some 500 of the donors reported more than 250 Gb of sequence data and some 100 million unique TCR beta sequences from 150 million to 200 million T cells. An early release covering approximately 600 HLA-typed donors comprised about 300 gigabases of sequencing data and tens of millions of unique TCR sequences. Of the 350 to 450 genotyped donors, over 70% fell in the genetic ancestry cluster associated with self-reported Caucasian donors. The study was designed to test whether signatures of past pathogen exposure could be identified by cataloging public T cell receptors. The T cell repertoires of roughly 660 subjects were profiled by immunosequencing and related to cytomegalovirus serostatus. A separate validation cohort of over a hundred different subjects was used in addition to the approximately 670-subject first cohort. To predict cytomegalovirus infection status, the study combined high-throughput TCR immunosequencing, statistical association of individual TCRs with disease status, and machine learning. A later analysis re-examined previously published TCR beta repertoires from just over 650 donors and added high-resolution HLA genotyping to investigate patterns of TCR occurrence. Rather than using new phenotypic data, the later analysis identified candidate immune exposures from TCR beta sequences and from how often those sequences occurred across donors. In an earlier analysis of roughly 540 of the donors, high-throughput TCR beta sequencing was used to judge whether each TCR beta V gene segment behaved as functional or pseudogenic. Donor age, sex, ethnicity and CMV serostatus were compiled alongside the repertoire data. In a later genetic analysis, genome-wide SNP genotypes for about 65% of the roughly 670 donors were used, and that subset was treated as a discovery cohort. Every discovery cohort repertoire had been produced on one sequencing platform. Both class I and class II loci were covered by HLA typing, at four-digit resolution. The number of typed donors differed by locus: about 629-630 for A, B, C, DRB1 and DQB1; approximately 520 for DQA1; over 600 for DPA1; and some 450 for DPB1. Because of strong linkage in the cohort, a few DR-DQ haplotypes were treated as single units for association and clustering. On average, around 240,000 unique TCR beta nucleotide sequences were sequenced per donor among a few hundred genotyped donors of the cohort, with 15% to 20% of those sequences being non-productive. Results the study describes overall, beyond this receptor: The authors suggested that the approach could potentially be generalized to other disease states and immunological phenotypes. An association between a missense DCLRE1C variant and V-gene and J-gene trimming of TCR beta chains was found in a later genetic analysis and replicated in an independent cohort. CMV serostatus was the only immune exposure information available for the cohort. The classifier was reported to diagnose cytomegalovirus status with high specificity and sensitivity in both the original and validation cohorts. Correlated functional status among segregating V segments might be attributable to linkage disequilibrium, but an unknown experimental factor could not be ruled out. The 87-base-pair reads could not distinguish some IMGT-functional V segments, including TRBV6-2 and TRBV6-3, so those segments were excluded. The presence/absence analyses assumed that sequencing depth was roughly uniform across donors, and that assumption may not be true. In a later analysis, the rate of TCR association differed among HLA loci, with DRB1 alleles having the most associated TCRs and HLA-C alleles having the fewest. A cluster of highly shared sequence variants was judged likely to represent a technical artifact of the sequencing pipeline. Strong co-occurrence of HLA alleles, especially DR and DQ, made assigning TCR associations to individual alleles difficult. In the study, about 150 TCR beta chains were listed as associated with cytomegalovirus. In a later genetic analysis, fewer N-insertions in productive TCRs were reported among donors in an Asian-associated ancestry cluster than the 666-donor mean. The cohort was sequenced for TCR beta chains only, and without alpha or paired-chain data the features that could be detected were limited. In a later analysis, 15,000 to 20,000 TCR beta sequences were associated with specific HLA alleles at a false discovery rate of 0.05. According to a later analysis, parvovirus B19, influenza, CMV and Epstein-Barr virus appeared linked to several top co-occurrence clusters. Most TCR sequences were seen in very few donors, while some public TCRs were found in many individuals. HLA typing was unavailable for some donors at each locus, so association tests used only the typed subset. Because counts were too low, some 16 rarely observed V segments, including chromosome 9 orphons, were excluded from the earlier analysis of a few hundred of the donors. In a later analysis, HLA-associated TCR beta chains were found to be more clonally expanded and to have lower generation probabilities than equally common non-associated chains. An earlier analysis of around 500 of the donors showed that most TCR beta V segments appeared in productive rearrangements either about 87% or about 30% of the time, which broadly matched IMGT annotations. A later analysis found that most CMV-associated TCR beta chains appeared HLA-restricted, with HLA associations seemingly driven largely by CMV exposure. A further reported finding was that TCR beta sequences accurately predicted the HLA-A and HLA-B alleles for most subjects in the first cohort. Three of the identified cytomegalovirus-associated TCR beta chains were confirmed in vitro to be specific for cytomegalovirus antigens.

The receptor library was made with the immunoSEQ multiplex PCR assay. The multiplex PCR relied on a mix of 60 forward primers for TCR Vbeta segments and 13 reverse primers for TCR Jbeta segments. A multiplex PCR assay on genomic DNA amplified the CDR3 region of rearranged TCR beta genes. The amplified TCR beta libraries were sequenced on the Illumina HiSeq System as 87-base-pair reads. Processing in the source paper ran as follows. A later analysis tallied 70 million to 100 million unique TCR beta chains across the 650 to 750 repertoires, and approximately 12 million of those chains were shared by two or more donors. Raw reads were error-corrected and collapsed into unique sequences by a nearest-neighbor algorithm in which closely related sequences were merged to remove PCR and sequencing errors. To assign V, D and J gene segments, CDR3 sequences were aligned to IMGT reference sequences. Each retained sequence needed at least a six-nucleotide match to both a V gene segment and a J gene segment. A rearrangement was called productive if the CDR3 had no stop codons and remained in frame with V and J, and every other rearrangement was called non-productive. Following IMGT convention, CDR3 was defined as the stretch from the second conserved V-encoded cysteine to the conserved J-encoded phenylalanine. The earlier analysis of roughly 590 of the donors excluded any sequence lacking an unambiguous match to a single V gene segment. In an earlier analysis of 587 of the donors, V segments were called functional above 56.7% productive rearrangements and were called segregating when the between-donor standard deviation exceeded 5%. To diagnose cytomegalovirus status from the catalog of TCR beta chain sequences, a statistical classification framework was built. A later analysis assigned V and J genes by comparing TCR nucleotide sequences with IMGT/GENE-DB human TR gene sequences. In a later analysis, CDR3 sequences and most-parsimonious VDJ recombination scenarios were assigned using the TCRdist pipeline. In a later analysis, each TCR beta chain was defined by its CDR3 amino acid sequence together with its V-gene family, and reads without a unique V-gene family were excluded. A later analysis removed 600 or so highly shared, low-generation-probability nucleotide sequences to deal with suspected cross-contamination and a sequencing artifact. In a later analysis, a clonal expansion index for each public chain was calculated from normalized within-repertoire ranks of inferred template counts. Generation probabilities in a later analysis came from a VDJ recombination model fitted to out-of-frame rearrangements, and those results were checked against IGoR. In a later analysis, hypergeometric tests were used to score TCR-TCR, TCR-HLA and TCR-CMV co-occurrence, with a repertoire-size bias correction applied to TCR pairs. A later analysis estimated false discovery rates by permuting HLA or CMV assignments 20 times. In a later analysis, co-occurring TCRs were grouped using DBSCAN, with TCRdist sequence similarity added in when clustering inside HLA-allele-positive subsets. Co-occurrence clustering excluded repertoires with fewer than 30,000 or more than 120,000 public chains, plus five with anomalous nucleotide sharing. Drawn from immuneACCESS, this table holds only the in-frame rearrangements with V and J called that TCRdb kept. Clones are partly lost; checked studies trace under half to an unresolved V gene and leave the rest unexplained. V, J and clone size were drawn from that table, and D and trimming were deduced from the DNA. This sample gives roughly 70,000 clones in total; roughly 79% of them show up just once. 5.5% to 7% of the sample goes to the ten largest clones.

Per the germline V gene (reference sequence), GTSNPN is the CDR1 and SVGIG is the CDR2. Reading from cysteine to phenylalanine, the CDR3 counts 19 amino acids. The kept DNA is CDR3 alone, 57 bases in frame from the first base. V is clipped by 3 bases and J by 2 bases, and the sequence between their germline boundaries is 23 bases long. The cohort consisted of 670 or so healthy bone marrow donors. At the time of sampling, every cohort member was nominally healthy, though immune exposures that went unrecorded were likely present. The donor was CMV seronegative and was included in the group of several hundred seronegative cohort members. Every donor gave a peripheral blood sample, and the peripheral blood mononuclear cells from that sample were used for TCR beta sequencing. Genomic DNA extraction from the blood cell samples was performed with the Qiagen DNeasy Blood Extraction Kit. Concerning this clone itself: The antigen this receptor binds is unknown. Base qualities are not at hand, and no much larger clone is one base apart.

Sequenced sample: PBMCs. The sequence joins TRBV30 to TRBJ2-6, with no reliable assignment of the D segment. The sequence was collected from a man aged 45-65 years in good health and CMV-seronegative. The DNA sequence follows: TGTGCCTGGAGAAGGAGCATCTTGAGAAGGTACCCTGGGGCCAACGTCCTGACTTTC. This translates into CAWRRSILRRYPGANVLTF.